This T cell receptor beta chain was sequenced during a study of blood T cells in healthy people across ages. General study findings and limits: Considered underestimates were the diversity estimates obtained from one million T cells. The CMV status of each donor remained undetermined, and this could have confounded shifts in expanded clonotypes.

Primers used in a second PCR of roughly 7 to 12 cycles were a sample-barcoded 5' primer and a J-beta primer mix. TCRdb redid the calling of the 5' RACE reads with MiXCR, one entry per CDR3 protein. The sample holds hundreds of thousands of distinct CDR3 sequences, around 42% seen once. The germline V gene encodes CDR1 MGHDK and CDR2 SYGVNS. J was trimmed by 4 bases and V by 3 bases; bases with no gene match: 11. The length of the CDR3 is 16 residues. Details on this clonotype: Its target is not known.

Each sample had at least 6 million PBMCs isolated. There were at least 6 micrograms of total RNA extracted from every sample. The chain has TRBV25-1 and TRBJ2-7, with 8 bases matching TRBD1. The sequencing input was blood. The sequence derives from a man in his 60s in good health. The CDR3 reads CASSDSPGTGRYEQYF. The DNA of the CDR3 is TGTGCCAGCAGTGATTCCCCCGGGACAGGTAGATACGAGCAGTACTTC.